The present T cell receptor (beta chain) was sequenced within a study of cytomegalovirus exposure and HLA in healthy donors. It was with 60 Vbeta and 13 Jbeta primers that the PCR ran. The method was immunoSEQ multiplex PCR; TCRdb's version includes in-frame clones alone and lacks a portion of them. This table has 200,000 to 250,000 clones, about four fifths appearing once. Study-level points and caveats: Per a prior analysis, the majority of TCR beta V segments were productive roughly 87% or roughly 30% of the time. In vitro confirmation showed three CMV-associated chains to be CMV antigen specific.

Points on this clone: The target antigen is unknown.

The CDR3 runs 15 residues. CDR1 is KGHSH and CDR2 is LQKENI in the germline V gene. After removal of 3 bases from V and 1 base from J, the junction contained 5 bases not matched to a gene. This rearrangement joins TRBV18 to TRBJ1-1; 7 bases are a match to TRBD1. The receptor was derived from a woman between 50 and 59 years old in good health and CMV-seropositive. Sequenced: PBMCs. Here the CDR3 reads CASSPIGTANTEAFF. DNA of the CDR3: TGTGCCAGCTCACCGATAGGGACAGCGAACACTGAAGCTTTCTTT.